These T cell receptor beta chains were read from a single sample in a study of T cell responses to AZD1222 COVID-19 vaccine. Libraries were prepared by immunoSEQ multiplex PCR; TCRdb keeps only in-frame clonotypes and omits some of them. The sample has fewer than 150,000 clones, approximately 88% seen once; the top ten hold about 6.8%. The material sequenced was peripheral blood, taken 28 days after the second AZD1222 dose. These receptors all come from an adult who received the AZD1222 COVID-19 vaccine. Both conserved end residues are part of each CDR3. A D gene is named only where the DNA matches it firmly. Clone size appears in some rows only: once, few, many, or a class for an expanded clone.

TRBV4-3,TRBJ1-5,.,.,TGCGCCAGCAGCCAGGGGTTTTCTAGCAATCAGCCCCAGCATTTT,CASSQGFSSNQPQHF
TRBV28,TRBJ2-3,.,.,TGTGCCAGCGCTAGTCCAGGGGCGGGTCCAGATACGCAGTATTTT,CASASPGAGPDTQYF
TRBV23-1,TRBJ2-2,.,.,TGCGCCAGCAGTCAATCTACGAACACCGGGGAGCTGTTTTTT,CASSQSTNTGELFF
TRBV18,TRBJ2-2,.,.,TGTGCCAGCTCACCACGATCCAGTTATAACACCGGGGAGCTGTTTTTT,CASSPRSSYNTGELFF
TRBV28,TRBJ2-7,.,.,TGTGCCAGCAGTTCCAGGGGGGGGAAGTACTTC,CASSSRGGKYF
TRBV11-2,TRBJ1-3,.,.,TGTGCCAGCAGCACCCGACAGGCCTCTTCTGGAAACACCATATATTTT,CASSTRQASSGNTIYF
TRBV6-5,TRBJ1-5,.,.,TGTGCCAGCAATACAGGGAATCAGCCCCAGCATTTT,CASNTGNQPQHF
TRBV3-1/TRBV3-2,TRBJ2-5,.,TRBD2,TGTGCCAGCAGCCAAGGCAAGACTAGCGGGGGGGAGACCCAGTACTTC,CASSQGKTSGGETQYF
TRBV4-2,TRBJ1-1,few,.,TGTGCCAGCAGCCCGACGGGACTCCTGAACACTGAAGCTTTCTTT,CASSPTGLLNTEAFF
TRBV6-5,TRBJ2-2,.,TRBD1,TGTGCCACCTACCTCGGACAGGCCAACACCGGGGAGCTGTTTTTT,CATYLGQANTGELFF
TRBV12-5,TRBJ1-5,.,.,TGTGCTAGTGGTGGTGGTTATAGCAATCAGCCCCAGCATTTT,CASGGGYSNQPQHF
TRBV4-3,TRBJ1-2,.,TRBD1,TGCGCCAGCAGCCAAGCTGCAAGGGACAGGGGTAACTATGGCTACACCTTC,CASSQAARDRGNYGYTF
TRBV7-2,TRBJ2-6,.,.,TGTGCCCGAAAACAGGCTGGGGCCAACGTCCTGACTTTC,CARKQAGANVLTF
TRBV7-2,TRBJ1-2,.,.,TGTGCCAGCAGCTCACGGATAGTTGCTAACTATGGCTACACCTTC,CASSSRIVANYGYTF
TRBV5-6,TRBJ1-4,.,.,TGTGCCAGCAGCTTGGGCCGTGAAAAACTGTTTTTT,CASSLGREKLFF
TRBV4-2,TRBJ1-4,.,TRBD1,TGTGCCAGCAGCCGAACCCCGACAGGGGATGAAAAACTGTTTTTT,CASSRTPTGDEKLFF
TRBV29-1,TRBJ2-7,.,.,TGCAGCGTTGCAGAGACATACTCCTACGAGCAGTACTTC,CSVAETYSYEQYF
TRBV4-3,TRBJ1-2,.,.,TGCGCCAGCAGCCAAGACGGTTGGGCAGATTACACCTTC,CASSQDGWADYTF
TRBV3-1/TRBV3-2,TRBJ1-6,.,.,TGTGCCAGCAGCCTGCAGGGCGATTCACCCCTCCACTTT,CASSLQGDSPLHF
TRBV11-3,TRBJ2-2,.,TRBD2,TGTGCCAGCAGCTTAGACAGCGGGGGGGCCGGAACCGGGGAGCTGTTTTTT,CASSLDSGGAGTGELFF
TRBV27,TRBJ1-2,.,.,TGTGCCAGCAGTACGGACAGCAGCGCTGGCTACACCTTC,CASSTDSSAGYTF
TRBV6-5,TRBJ1-2,.,TRBD1,TGTGCCAGCAGTTCCCCGGACAGGGGCAATGGCTACACCTTC,CASSSPDRGNGYTF
TRBV19,TRBJ2-7,.,.,TGTGCCAGTAGTATAGTCTCCGGGGCTTCCTACGAGCAGTACTTC,CASSIVSGASYEQYF
TRBV2,TRBJ1-1,.,TRBD1,TGTGCCAGCAGCGCTGAACTGGACAGGCGCACTGAAGCTTTCTTT,CASSAELDRRTEAFF
TRBV7-2,TRBJ2-3,.,TRBD2,TGTGCCAGCAGCGAGTCGGCGGGGGTAGATACGCAGTATTTT,CASSESAGVDTQYF
TRBV5-5,TRBJ1-2,.,.,TGTGCCAGCAGCTTGGGAGGGACGGAAGTCTATGGCTACACCTTC,CASSLGGTEVYGYTF
TRBV11-2,TRBJ1-1,.,.,TGTGCCAGCAGAGAGTCACTGAACACTGAAGCTTTCTTT,CASRESLNTEAFF
TRBV7-3,TRBJ2-3,.,.,TGTGCCAGCAGAGCTACTAGCACAGATACGCAGTATTTT,CASRATSTDTQYF
TRBV2,TRBJ2-1,.,TRBD2,TGTGCCAGCAGGGCCCTAGCGGGGGGGCGAAATGAGCAGTTCTTC,CASRALAGGRNEQFF
TRBV28,TRBJ2-2,.,.,TGTGCCAGCAGTTTCTGGTCGGCCGGGGAGCTGTTTTTT,CASSFWSAGELFF
TRBV11-2,TRBJ2-3,.,.,TGTGCCAGCAGCTTCGGGGAGGTGGCGCAGTATTTT,CASSFGEVAQYF
TRBV12-3/TRBV12-4,TRBJ1-2,.,.,TGTGCCAGCAGTTTCGAGGGCGGCTATGGCTACACCTTC,CASSFEGGYGYTF
TRBV6-2/TRBV6-3,TRBJ2-5,.,TRBD2,TGTGCCAGCAGTGACCTGGGACTAGCAGAGACCCAGTACTTC,CASSDLGLAETQYF
TRBV2,TRBJ2-6,.,.,TGTGCCAGCAGTGGCGACAGCCTCTCTGGGGCCAACGTCCTGACTTTC,CASSGDSLSGANVLTF
TRBV6-5,TRBJ1-3,.,.,TGTGCCAGCAGTTACTCTTACGGGGGGTCCGGAAACACCATATATTTT,CASSYSYGGSGNTIYF
TRBV7-9,TRBJ1-6,.,.,TGTGCCAGCAGCTTAGACCCTCGCCCACCCCTCCACTTT,CASSLDPRPPLHF
TRBV28,TRBJ1-4,.,.,TGTGCCAGCAGTTTGCCCGGGACTAATGAAAAACTGTTTTTT,CASSLPGTNEKLFF